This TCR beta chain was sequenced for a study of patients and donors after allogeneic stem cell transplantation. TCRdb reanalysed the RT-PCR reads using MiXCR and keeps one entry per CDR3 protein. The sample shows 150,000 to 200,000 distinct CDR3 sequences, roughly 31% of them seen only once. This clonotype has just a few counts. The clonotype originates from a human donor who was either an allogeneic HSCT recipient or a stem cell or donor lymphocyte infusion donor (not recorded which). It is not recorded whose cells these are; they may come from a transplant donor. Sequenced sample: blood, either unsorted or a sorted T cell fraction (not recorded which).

The CDR3, as DNA: TGTGCCACCAGCAGAGATGGGCTAACAGGCTCTGGAAACACCATATATTTT. Its translation is CATSRDGLTGSGNTIYF. The chain joins TRBV15 to TRBJ1-3; D might be TRBD1 (5 bases). Germline assignment: CDR1 LNHNV and CDR2 YYDKDF (reference sequence). This CDR3 comprises 17 residues. V lost 0 bases to trimming and J lost 0 bases, with 12 bases between them.